This T cell receptor (beta chain) emerged from a study of T cell repertoires in aging, cancer and after chemotherapy. Study context: Over several months to years, re-sampled healthy donor repertoires clearly shared clones.

Findings and caveats of the study: Across the chemotherapy interval, each cancer cohort showed higher median generation probability, suggesting thymic rebound.

Trimming cost V 0 bases and J 2 bases; bases outside gene matches: 4. Germline V gives CDR1 DFQATT, CDR2 SNEGSKA (reference sequence). This CDR3 is 14 amino acids long. This clonotype was seen more than once but under ten times. Its antigen is currently unknown. Rearranged V-D-J TRB sequences were amplified with a mixed TRB-A/B primer pool. TCRdb re-analysed the multiplex PCR reads in MiXCR, keeping a single row per CDR3 protein. The sample lists approximately 9,300 distinct CDR3 sequences, about 40% occurring once. TCR beta rearrangements were amplified from peripheral blood genomic DNA. The sequenced sample consisted of blood. The chain couples TRBV20-1 to TRBJ2-7, with 7 bases fitting TRBD1. This sequence was found in a human donor in good health. CDR3 in DNA: TGCAGTGCTAGAGATAGGGACAGAACCTACGAGCAGTACTTC. It codes for CSARDRDRTYEQYF.